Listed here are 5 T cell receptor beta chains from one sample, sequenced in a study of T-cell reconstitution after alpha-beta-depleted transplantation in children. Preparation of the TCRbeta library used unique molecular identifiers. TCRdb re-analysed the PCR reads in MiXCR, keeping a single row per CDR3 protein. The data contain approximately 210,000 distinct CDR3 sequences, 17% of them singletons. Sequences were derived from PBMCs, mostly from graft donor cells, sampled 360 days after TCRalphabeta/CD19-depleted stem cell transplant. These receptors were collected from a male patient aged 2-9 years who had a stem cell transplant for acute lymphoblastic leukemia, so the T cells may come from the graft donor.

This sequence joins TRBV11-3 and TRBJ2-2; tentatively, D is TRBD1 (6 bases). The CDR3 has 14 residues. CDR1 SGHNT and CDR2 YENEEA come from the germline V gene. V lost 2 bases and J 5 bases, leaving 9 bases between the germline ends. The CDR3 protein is CASSLLQGTGELFF. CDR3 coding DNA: TGTGCCAGCAGCTTATTACAGGGAACCGGGGAGCTGTTTTTT. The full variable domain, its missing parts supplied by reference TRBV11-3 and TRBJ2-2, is EAGVVQSPRYKIIEKKQPVAFWCNPISGHNTLYWYLQNLGQGPELLIRYENEEAVDDSQLPKDRFSAERLKGVDSTLKIQPAELGDSAVYLCASSLLQGTGELFFGEGSRLTVL.

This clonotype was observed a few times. In DNA form, the CDR3 reads TGTGCCAGCAGTACAACAGGGATTGGTGGCTACACCTTC. This encodes CASSTTGIGGYTF. The chain recombines TRBV6-2 or TRBV6-3 with TRBJ1-2; possible D gene TRBD1, 6 bases. Trimming removed 5 bases at V and 7 bases at J, with 14 bases between. The CDR3 consists of 13 residues. Germline CDR1 and CDR2: MNHEY and SVGEGT.

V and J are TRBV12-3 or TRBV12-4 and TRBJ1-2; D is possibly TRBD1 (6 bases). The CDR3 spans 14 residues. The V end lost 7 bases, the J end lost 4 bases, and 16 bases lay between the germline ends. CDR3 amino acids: CASIDTLGGYGYTF. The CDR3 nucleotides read TGTGCCAGCATCGACACTTTAGGGGGCTATGGCTACACCTTC.

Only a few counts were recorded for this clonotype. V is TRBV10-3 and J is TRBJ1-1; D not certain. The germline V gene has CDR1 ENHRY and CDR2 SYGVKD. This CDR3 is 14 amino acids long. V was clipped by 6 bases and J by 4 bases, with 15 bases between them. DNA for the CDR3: TGTGCCATCAGCGAAGGGAGTTTGAGCACTGAAGCTTTCTTT. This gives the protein CAISEGSLSTEAFF.

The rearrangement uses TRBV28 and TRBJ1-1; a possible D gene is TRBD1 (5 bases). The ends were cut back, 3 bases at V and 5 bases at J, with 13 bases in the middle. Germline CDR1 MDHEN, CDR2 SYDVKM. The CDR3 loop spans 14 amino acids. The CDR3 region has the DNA TGTGCCAGCAGTTTGTCGGGCAGGGAGACTGAAGCTTTCTTT. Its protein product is CASSLSGRETEAFF.